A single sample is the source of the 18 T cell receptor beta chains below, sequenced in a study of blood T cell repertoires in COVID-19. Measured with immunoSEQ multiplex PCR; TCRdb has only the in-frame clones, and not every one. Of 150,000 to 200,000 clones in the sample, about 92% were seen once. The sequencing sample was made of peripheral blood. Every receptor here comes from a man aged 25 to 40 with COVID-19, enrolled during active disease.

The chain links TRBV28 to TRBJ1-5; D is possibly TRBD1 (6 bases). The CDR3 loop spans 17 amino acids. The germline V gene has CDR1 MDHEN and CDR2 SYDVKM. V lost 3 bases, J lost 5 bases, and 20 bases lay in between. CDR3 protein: CASSFVGAGVSDQPQHF. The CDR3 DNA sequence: TGTGCCAGCAGTTTCGTCGGGGCAGGGGTGTCGGATCAGCCCCAGCATTTT.

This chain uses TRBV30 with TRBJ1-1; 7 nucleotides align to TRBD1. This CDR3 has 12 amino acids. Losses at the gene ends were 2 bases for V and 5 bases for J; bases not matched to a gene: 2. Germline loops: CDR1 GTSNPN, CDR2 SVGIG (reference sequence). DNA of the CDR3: TGTGCCTGGAGTACGACAGGGACTGAAGCTTTCTTT. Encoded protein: CAWSTTGTEAFF.

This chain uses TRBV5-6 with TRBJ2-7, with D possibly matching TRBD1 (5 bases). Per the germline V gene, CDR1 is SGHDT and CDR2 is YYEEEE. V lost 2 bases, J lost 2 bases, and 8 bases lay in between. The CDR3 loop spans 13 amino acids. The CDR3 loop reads CASSFRQTYEQYF. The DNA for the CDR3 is TGTGCCAGCAGCTTTAGACAGACCTACGAGCAGTACTTC.

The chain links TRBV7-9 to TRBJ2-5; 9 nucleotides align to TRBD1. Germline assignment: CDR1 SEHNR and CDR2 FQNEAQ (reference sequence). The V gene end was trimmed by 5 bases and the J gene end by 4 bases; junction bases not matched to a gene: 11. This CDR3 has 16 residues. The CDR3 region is CASSAPGQGMTETQYF. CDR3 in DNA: TGTGCCAGCAGCGCACCGGGACAGGGAATGACAGAGACCCAGTACTTC. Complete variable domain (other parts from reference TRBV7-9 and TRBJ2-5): DTGVSQNPRHKITKRGQNVTFRCDPISEHNRLYWYRQTLGQGPEFLTYFQNEAQLEKSRLLSDRFSAERPKGSFSTLEIQRTEQGDSAMYLCASSAPGQGMTETQYFGPGTRLLVL.

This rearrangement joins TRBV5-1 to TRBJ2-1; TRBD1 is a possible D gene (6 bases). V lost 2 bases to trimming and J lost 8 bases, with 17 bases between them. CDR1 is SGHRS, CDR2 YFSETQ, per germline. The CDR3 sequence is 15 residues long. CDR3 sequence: CASSLQNTGSHEQFF. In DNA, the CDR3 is TGCGCCAGCAGCTTACAAAACACAGGGTCCCATGAGCAGTTCTTC.

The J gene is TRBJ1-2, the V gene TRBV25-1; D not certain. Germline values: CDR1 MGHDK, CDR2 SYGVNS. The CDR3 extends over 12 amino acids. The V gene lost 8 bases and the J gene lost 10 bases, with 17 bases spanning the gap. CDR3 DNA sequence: TGTGCCAGCGTCACGAAGATGAGGATCTACACCTTC. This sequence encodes CASVTKMRIYTF.

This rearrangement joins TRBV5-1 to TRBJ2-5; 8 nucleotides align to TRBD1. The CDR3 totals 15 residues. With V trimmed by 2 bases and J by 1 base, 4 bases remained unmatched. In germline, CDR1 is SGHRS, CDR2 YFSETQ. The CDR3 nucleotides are TGCGCCAGCAGCTTCCTCGGACAGGGCCAAGAGACCCAGTACTTC. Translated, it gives CASSFLGQGQETQYF.

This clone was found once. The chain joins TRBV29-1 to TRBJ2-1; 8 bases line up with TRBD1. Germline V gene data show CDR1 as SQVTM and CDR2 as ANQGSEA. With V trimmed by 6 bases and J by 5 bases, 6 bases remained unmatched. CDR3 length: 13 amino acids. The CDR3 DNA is TGCAGCGTGGTGGGACAGGCAAACAATGAGCAGTTCTTC. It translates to CSVVGQANNEQFF.

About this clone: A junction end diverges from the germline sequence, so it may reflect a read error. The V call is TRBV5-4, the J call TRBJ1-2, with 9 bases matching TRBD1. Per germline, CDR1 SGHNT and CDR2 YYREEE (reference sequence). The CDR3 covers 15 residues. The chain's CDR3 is CASSLDRGPLGGYAF. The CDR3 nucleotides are TGTGCCAGCAGCTTGGACAGGGGGCCACTTGGGGGCTACGCCTTC.

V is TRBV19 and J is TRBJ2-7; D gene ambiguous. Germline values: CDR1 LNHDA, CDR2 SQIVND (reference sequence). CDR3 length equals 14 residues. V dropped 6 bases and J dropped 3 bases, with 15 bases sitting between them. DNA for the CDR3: TGTGCCAGTAGCCAAACAGACCGACGCTACGAGCAGTACTTC. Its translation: CASSQTDRRYEQYF.

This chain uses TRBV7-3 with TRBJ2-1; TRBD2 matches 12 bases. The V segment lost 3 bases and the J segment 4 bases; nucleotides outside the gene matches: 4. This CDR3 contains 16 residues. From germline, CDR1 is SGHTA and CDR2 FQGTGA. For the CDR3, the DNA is TGTGCCAGCAGCTTGCCGGGACTAGCGGGTTACAATGAGCAGTTCTTC. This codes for CASSLPGLAGYNEQFF.

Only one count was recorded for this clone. This CDR3 is CASSLSGRIEQFF. The DNA for the CDR3 is TGTGCCAGCAGTTTATCAGGCAGGATTGAGCAGTTCTTC. The chain combines TRBV27 with TRBJ2-1; no clear D. The ends were cut back, 0 bases at V and 9 bases at J, with 9 bases in the middle. CDR1 is MNHEY and CDR2 is SMNVEV in the germline V gene (reference sequence). This CDR3 is built from 13 residues.

CDR3 amino acids: CASSVVASGGETQYF. For the CDR3, the DNA is TGTGCCAGCAGCGTAGTGGCTAGCGGGGGTGAGACCCAGTACTTC. The rearrangement links TRBV9 to TRBJ2-5, with 10 bases matching TRBD2. This CDR3 is 15 amino acids long. In germline, CDR1 is SGDLS, CDR2 YYNGEE. Germline trimming cut 0 bases from V and 5 bases from J; bases unmatched to any gene: 4.

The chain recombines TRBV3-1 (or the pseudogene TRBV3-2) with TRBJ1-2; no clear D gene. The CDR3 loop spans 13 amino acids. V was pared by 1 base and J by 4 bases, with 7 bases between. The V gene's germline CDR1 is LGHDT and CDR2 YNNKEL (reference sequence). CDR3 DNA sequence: TGTGCCAGCAGCCAAGTGGGGAGCTATGGCTACACCTTC. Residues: CASSQVGSYGYTF.

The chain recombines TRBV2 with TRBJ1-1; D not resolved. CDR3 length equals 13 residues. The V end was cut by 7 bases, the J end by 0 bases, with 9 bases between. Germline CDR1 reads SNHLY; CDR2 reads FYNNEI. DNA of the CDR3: TGTGCCAGCAAGTCAGGCATGAACACTGAAGCTTTCTTT. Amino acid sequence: CASKSGMNTEAFF. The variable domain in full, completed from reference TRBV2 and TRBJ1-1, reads EPEVTQTPSHQVTQMGQEVILRCVPISNHLYFYWYRQILGQKVEFLVSFYNNEISEKSEIFDDQFSVERPDGSNFTLKIRSTKLEDSAMYFCASKSGMNTEAFFGQGTRLTVV.

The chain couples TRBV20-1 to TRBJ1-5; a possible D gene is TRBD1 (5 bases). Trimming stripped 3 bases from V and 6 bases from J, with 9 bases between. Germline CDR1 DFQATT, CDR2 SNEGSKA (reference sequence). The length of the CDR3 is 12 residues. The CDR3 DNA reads TGCAGTGCTAGTAGGACATCTCAGCCCCAGCATTTT. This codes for CSASRTSQPQHF.

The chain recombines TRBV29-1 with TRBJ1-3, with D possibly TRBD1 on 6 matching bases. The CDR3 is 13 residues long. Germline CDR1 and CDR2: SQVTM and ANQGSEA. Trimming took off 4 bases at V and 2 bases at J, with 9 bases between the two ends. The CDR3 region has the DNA TGCAGCGTTGCGAGGACAGCTGGAAACACCATATATTTT. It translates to CSVARTAGNTIYF.

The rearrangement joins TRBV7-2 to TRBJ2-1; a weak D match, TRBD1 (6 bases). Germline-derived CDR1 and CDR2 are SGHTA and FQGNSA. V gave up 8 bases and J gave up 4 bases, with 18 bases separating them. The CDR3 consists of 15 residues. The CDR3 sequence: CASADSPGSYNEQFF. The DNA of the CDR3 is TGTGCCAGCGCGGACAGCCCCGGTTCGTACAATGAGCAGTTCTTC.